A single sample gave rise to the 17 T cell receptor beta chains below, sequenced in a study of cytomegalovirus exposure and HLA in healthy donors. In the PCR, 60 Vbeta and 13 Jbeta primers were used. Clones were sequenced by immunoSEQ multiplex PCR, and TCRdb holds only the in-frame ones, with some missing. The table lists about 190,000 clones, about 85% of them singletons. Sequencing input: PBMCs. The receptors were gathered from a woman between 45 and 65 years old in good health and CMV-seronegative.

This chain joins TRBV2 and TRBJ2-6; 9 bases agree with TRBD1. Germline-derived CDR1 and CDR2 are SNHLY and FYNNEI. The CDR3 is 20 amino acids. J lost 0 bases, V lost 6 bases, and 15 bases had no gene match. CDR3 residues: CASSRDRVVSVDSGANVLTF. CDR3 nucleotide sequence: TGTGCCAGCAGCCGGGACAGGGTTGTAAGTGTGGACTCTGGGGCCAACGTCCTGACTTTC.

CDR3 bases: TGTGCCAGCAGCCCCAACCGGGACAGGGGATACGAGCAGTACTTC. The encoded protein is CASSPNRDRGYEQYF. The chain couples TRBV5-5 to TRBJ2-5; 10 bases match TRBD1. The DNA end favors TRBJ2-7, so the J call may be wrong. The germline gives CDR1 SGHKS, CDR2 YYEKEE (reference sequence). This CDR3 comprises 15 residues.

The chain joins TRBV5-4 to TRBJ2-5; D call uncertain. This CDR3 comprises 15 residues. V gave up 3 bases and J gave up 0 bases, with 12 bases separating them. Germline CDR1 SGHNT, CDR2 YYREEE (reference sequence). Here the CDR3 DNA reads TGTGCCAGCAGCTCTTACTTGGGCAACCAAGAGACCCAGTACTTC. This gives the protein CASSSYLGNQETQYF.

The chain joins TRBV5-1 to TRBJ2-3; 7 bases match TRBD2. The CDR3 has 15 residues. Germline V gene sequence: CDR1 SGHRS, CDR2 YFSETQ. J lost 6 bases, V lost 5 bases, and 12 bases had no gene match. CDR3 residues: CASRREAGALDTQYF. CDR3 DNA sequence: TGCGCCAGCAGACGCGAGGCGGGAGCTTTGGATACGCAGTATTTT.

A few counts support this clone. This rearrangement joins TRBV2 to TRBJ1-1; 7 nucleotides agree with TRBD1. There are 15 residues in the CDR3. J was trimmed by 1 base and V by 5 bases; bases with no gene match: 7. Germline-derived CDR1 and CDR2 are SNHLY and FYNNEI. CDR3 loop: CASSSRTGTNTEAFF. In DNA, the CDR3 is TGTGCCAGCAGTTCTCGGACAGGAACGAACACTGAAGCTTTCTTT.

This clone was recorded a few times. The chain links TRBV25-1 to TRBJ2-5; 8 nucleotides align to TRBD1. Germline lookup yields CDR1 MGHDK and CDR2 SYGVNS. J lost 5 bases, V lost 5 bases, and 10 bases had no gene match. The CDR3 is made up of 15 amino acids. The CDR3 protein is CASSKTGVKGETQYF. Written as DNA, the CDR3 is TGTGCCAGCAGTAAGACAGGGGTTAAGGGGGAGACCCAGTACTTC.

This clone was found a few times. The chain is built from TRBV9 and TRBJ2-3; 15 positions match TRBD2. V dropped 0 bases and J dropped 6; count of bases not matched to a gene: 5. Germline V gene sequence: CDR1 SGDLS, CDR2 YYNGEE. This CDR3 is built from 17 residues. The CDR3 sequence is CASSVEGLAGGGDTQYF. The CDR3 nucleotides read TGTGCCAGCAGCGTAGAGGGACTAGCGGGGGGAGGGGATACGCAGTATTTT.

V and J are TRBV27 and TRBJ1-1, with 9 bases that match TRBD1. The trim removed 4 bases at V and 4 bases at J, leaving 4 bases unmatched. Germline V gene sequence: CDR1 MNHEY, CDR2 SMNVEV (reference sequence). The CDR3 loop spans 14 amino acids. As DNA, the CDR3 is TGTGCCAGCAGTTACAGGGGGCGCAGCACTGAAGCTTTCTTT. Translation: CASSYRGRSTEAFF.

The rearrangement uses TRBV7-2 and TRBJ1-1; D perhaps matches TRBD1 (5 bases). V was cut by 4 bases and J by 7 bases, with 13 bases left in between. The CDR3 covers 13 residues. CDR1 is SGHTA, CDR2 FQGNSA, per germline. This chain's CDR3 is CASSSRGGVEAFF. In DNA form, the CDR3 reads TGTGCCAGCAGCTCACGTGGGGGGGTTGAAGCTTTCTTT.

This chain connects TRBV20-1 to TRBJ1-1; no definite D call. V gave up 6 bases and J gave up 8 bases, with 13 bases separating them. This CDR3 is 11 amino acids long. CDR1 DFQATT and CDR2 SNEGSKA come from the germline V gene (reference sequence). The CDR3 loop reads CSAPKAGEAFF. DNA for the CDR3: TGCAGTGCCCCAAAGGCGGGGGAAGCTTTCTTT.

The chain recombines TRBV11-2 with TRBJ2-1; the D is unclear. The CDR3 length is 15 residues. Germline V gene lookup returns CDR1 SGHAT and CDR2 FQNNGV. The ends were cut back, 1 base at V and 5 bases at J, with 12 bases in the middle. The CDR3 DNA follows: TGTGCCAGCAGCTTAGGGGCAGGCCGAGACAATGAGCAGTTCTTC. It yields the protein CASSLGAGRDNEQFF.

The chain couples TRBV2 to TRBJ1-2, with TRBD1 as a possible D gene (5 bases). Per germline, CDR1 SNHLY and CDR2 FYNNEI. This CDR3 comprises 15 residues. Trimming took off 2 bases at V and 7 bases at J, with 17 bases between the two ends. The CDR3 loop reads CASSERQLGSGGYTF. The CDR3 DNA reads TGTGCCAGCAGTGAAAGACAGCTCGGCTCGGGTGGCTACACCTTC.

The chain carries TRBV5-1 and TRBJ2-1, with 11 bases matching TRBD1. Germline V lookup: CDR1 SGHRS, CDR2 YFSETQ. CDR3 length: 15 amino acids. After removal of 2 bases from V and 7 bases from J, the junction contained 5 bases not matched to a gene. The CDR3 DNA follows: TGCGCCAGCAGCTTCGGACAGGGGGCGCGGAATGAGCAGTTCTTC. Encoded protein: CASSFGQGARNEQFF.

The V gene is TRBV5-4, the J gene TRBJ1-2; tentative D call: TRBD1 (5 bases). V was shortened by 4 bases and J by 2 bases, with 15 bases between the two germline ends. Germline V gene sequence: CDR1 SGHNT, CDR2 YYREEE (reference sequence). The CDR3 is 15 amino acids. This CDR3 reads CASSPRWGGNYGYTF. For the CDR3, the DNA is TGTGCCAGCAGCCCACGGTGGGGGGGAAACTATGGCTACACCTTC.

This clone was observed a single time. The chain uses TRBV7-3 and TRBJ2-2, with 11 bases lining up with TRBD2. The CDR3 extends over 17 amino acids. Germline loops: CDR1 SGHTA, CDR2 FQGTGA. V trimming: 5 bases; J trimming: 5 bases; junction bases outside the gene matches: 10. The chain's CDR3 is CASSLVAGGIRTGELFF. The DNA for the CDR3 is TGTGCCAGCAGCCTTGTAGCGGGAGGGATTAGGACCGGGGAGCTGTTTTTT. Full variable domain (rest looked up from reference TRBV7-3 and TRBJ2-2): GAGVSQTPSNKVTEKGKYVELRCDPISGHTALYWYRQSLGQGPEFLIYFQGTGAADDSGLPNDRFFAVRPEGSVSTLKIQRTERGDSAVYLCASSLVAGGIRTGELFFGEGSRLTVL.

This clone has more than one count but fewer than ten. This sequence joins TRBV19 and TRBJ2-1, with TRBD2 matching over 9 bases. Germline lookup yields CDR1 LNHDA and CDR2 SQIVND (reference sequence). The CDR3 runs 16 residues. J gave up 2 bases and V 5 bases, and 7 bases lay outside the gene matches. CDR3 DNA sequence: TGTGCCAGTAGTCCCGTCGGGACTAGCCCCTACAATGAGCAGTTCTTC. Its protein product is CASSPVGTSPYNEQFF.

The rearrangement links TRBV29-1 to TRBJ2-5, with D tentatively TRBD2 (6 bases). The DNA end favors TRBJ2-7, so the J call may be wrong. CDR1 and CDR2 from the germline V gene are SQVTM and ANQGSEA. This CDR3 is 14 amino acids long. The CDR3 DNA follows: TGCAGCGTTGAAGTACTAGCCAAGCCCTACGAGCAGTACTTC. This codes for CSVEVLAKPYEQYF.